This is a list of T cell receptor beta chains from one sample in a study of cytomegalovirus exposure and HLA in healthy donors. Clones were sequenced by immunoSEQ multiplex PCR, and TCRdb holds only the in-frame ones, with some missing. This table lists 150,000 to 200,000 clones. The sequenced sample was PBMCs. The source is a boy aged 5-17 years in good health and CMV-seronegative. Both conserved end residues are trimmed from each CDR3.

v_call	j_call	cdr3_aa
TRBV9	TRBJ2-5	ASSRRDTETQY
TRBV5-4	TRBJ1-1	ASSIQGKEEAF
TRBV7-2	TRBJ1-1	ASSLSRGKATEAF
TRBV11-2	TRBJ1-6	ASSGRGGDSPLH
TRBV5-4	TRBJ1-1	ASSPLGVGNTEAF
TRBV2	TRBJ2-5	ASRQGLASFQETQY
TRBV18	TRBJ1-4	ASSQGLGEKLF
TRBV6-5	TRBJ1-1	ASSPLQDRPSGAF
TRBV28	TRBJ1-1	ASSLSSGTANRRTEAF
TRBV15	TRBJ2-3	ATSRERTGVADTQY
TRBV6-5	TRBJ1-2	ASSRGGNYGYT
TRBV30	TRBJ1-1	AWSPDRVSSEAF
TRBV9	TRBJ1-5	ASSVEGLGQPQH
TRBV7-9	TRBJ2-1	ASSLVATSGGHNEQF
TRBV30	TRBJ1-5	AWSPTGIDQPQH
TRBV2	TRBJ2-7	ASSHIGTGVNEQY
TRBV19	TRBJ2-5	ASSIWTGNLETQY
TRBV5-4	TRBJ1-2	ASSLALGTGNGYT
TRBV27	TRBJ1-6	ASIDQAGGNSPLH
TRBV7-2	TRBJ2-7	ASSPDTISYEQY
TRBV7-6	TRBJ2-5	ASSLGLRQETQY
TRBV6-5	TRBJ1-4	ASSERQSNEKLF
TRBV11-3	TRBJ1-5	AGTGACPQH
TRBV6-5	TRBJ2-7	ASSYGQGDYEQY
TRBV2	TRBJ2-1	ASNTPGANEQF
TRBV19	TRBJ2-2	ASSTYLGGGSGELF
TRBV30	TRBJ1-1	AWSREKANTEAF
TRBV27	TRBJ1-2	ASSPPGQLIANYGYT
TRBV10-3	TRBJ2-5	ATQTGGQETQY
TRBV18	TRBJ2-1	ASSPITGWVGSYNEQF
TRBV4-1	TRBJ2-3	ASSQDRGTDTQY
TRBV5-1	TRBJ2-5	ASSLDGSGGRLETQY
TRBV9	TRBJ2-7	ASSPFYEQY
TRBV7-3	TRBJ2-1	ASSPGQGMDEQF
TRBV30	TRBJ2-7	AWSVGVLGGVTYEQY
TRBV15	TRBJ1-2	ATSRLPGQGSGFYT
TRBV4-2	TRBJ2-7	ASSPGGYYEQY
TRBV7-3	TRBJ2-3	ASSDPGSGGAADTQY
TRBV18	TRBJ2-3	ASSPGQGAADTQY
TRBV19	TRBJ1-2	ASIGSGYGYT